This T cell receptor beta chain comes out of a study of blood T cells in healthy people across ages. The study, taken as a whole, reports: Diversity was higher, and naive CD4+ cells more numerous, in long-lived donors than in aged donors.

With respect to this clonotype: Its specificity is unknown.

Primed by a sample-barcoded 5' primer and a J-beta primer mix, a second PCR proceeded for about 7 to 12 cycles. A template-switch adaptor that had 12 random nucleotides put a tag on each cDNA molecule. TCRdb re-analysed the 5' RACE reads in MiXCR, keeping a single row per CDR3 protein. This table holds some 290,000 distinct CDR3 sequences, roughly a quarter found once. This CDR3 region has 15 residues. The V gene's germline CDR1 is SGHTA and CDR2 FQGNSA. What was sequenced was blood. The TCR was taken from a woman in her seventies in good health. The rearrangement uses TRBV7-2 and TRBJ2-1; 12 nucleotides agree with TRBD2. The DNA end lines up better with TRBJ2-7; the J call may be wrong. In DNA, the CDR3 is TGTGCCAGCAGCTCCCCGACTAGCGGGGGTAAGGAGCAGTACTTC. It is translated as CASSSPTSGGKEQYF.